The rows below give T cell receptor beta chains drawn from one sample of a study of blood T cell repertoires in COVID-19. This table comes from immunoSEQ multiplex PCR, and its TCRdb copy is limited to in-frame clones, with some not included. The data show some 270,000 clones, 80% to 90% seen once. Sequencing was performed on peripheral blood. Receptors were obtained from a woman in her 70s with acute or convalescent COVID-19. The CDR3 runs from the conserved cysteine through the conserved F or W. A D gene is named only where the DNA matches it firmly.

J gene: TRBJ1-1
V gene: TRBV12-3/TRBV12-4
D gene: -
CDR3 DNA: TGTGCCAGCGGAGTGAACACTGAAGCTTTCTTT
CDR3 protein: CASGVNTEAFF

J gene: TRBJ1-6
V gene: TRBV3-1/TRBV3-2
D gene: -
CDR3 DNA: TGTGCCAGCAGCCAAGCCTCGGGTTATTCACCCCTCCACTTT
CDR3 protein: CASSQASGYSPLHF

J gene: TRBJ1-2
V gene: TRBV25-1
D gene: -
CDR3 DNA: TGTGCCAGCAGTGACACCAAGGGAGGGGCTTCTAACTATGGCTACACCTTC
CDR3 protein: CASSDTKGGASNYGYTF

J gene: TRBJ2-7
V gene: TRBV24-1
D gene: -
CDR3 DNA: TGTGCCACCAGTGACCCTGGTCGGGGGGCTGGCTACGAGCAGTACTTC
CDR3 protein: CATSDPGRGAGYEQYF

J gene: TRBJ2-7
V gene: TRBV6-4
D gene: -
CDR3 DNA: TGTGCCAGCAAGGAGGGATTATGCGAGCAGTACTTC
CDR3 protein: CASKEGLCEQYF

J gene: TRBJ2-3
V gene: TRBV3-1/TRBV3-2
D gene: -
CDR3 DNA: TGTGCCAGCAGCCGAGGATGGGGGGGGGCATGGTCGGATACGCAGTATTTT
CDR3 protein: CASSRGWGGAWSDTQYF

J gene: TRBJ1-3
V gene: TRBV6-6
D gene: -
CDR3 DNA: TGTGCCAGCAGCCCCAACTCTGGAAACACCATATATTTT
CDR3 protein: CASSPNSGNTIYF

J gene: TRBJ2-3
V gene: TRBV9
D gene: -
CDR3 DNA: TGTGCCAGCAGCGACCAAGCGGGAGATACGCAGTATTTT
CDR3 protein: CASSDQAGDTQYF

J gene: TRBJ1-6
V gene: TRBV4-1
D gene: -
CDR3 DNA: TGCGCCAGCAGCCAAGATCGGAACAGGGACAATTCACCCCTCCACTTT
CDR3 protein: CASSQDRNRDNSPLHF

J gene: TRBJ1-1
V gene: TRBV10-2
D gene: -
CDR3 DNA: TGCGCCAGCAGTGCCCTCGGGGAGAACACTGAAGCTTTCTTT
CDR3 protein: CASSALGENTEAFF

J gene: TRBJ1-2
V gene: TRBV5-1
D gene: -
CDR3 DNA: TGCGCCAGCAGCTTGATGCCGAACCAGTATGGCTACACCTTC
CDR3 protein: CASSLMPNQYGYTF

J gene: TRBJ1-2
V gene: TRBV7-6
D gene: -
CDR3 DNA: TGTGCCAGCAGCTTAGCGACGACAGCGAACTATGGCTACACCTTC
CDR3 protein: CASSLATTANYGYTF

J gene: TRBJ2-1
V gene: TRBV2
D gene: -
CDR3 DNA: TGTGCCAGCAGTGGACTTTTCGACAATGAGCAGTTCTTC
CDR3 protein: CASSGLFDNEQFF

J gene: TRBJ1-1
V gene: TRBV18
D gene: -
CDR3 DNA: TGTGCCAGCTCACCAGCCGCGAGACAGACTGAAGCTTTCTTT
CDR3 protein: CASSPAARQTEAFF